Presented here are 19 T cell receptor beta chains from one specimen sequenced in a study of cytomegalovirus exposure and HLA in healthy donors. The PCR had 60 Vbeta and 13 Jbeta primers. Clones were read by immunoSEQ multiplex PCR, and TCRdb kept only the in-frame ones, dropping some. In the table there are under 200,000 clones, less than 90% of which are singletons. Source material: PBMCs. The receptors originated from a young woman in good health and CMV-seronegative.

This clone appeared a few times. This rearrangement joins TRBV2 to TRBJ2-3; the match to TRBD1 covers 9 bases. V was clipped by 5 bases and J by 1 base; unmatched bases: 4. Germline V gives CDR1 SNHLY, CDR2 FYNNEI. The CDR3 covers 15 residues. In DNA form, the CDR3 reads TGTGCCAGCAGTACTAGGACAGGGGGCACAGATACGCAGTATTTT. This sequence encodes CASSTRTGGTDTQYF.

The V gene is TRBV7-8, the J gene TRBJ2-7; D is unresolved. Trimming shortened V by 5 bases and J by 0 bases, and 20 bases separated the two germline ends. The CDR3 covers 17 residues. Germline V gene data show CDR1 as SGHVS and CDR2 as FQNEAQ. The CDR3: CASSLSGWSADSYEQYF. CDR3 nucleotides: TGTGCCAGCAGCCTATCTGGGTGGAGCGCCGACTCCTACGAGCAGTACTTC.

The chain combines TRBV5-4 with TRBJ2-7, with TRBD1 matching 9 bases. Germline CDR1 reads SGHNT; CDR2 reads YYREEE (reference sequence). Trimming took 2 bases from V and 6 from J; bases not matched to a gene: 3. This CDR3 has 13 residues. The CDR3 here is CASSFGTGSEQYF. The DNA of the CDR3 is TGTGCCAGCAGCTTCGGGACAGGGTCCGAGCAGTACTTC.

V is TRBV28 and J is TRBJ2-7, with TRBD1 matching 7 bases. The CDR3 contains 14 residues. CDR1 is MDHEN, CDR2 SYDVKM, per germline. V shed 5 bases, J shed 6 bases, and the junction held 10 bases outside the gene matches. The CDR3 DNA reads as TGTGCCAGCAGTCCACAGGGGTTGTGGTCCGAGCAGTACTTC. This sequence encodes CASSPQGLWSEQYF.

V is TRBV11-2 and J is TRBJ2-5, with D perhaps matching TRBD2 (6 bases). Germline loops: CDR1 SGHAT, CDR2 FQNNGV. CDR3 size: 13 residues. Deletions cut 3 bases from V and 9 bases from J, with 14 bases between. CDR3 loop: CASSLGSPGAQYF. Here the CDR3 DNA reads TGTGCCAGCAGCTTGGGGTCCCCGGGGGCCCAGTACTTC.

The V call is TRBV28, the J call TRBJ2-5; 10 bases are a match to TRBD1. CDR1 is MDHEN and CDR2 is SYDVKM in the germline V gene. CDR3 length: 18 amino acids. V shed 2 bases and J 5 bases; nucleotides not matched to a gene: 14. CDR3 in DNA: TGTGCCAGCAGTTTAGTTCGAGGACAGGGGGGCGATCGGGAGACCCAGTACTTC. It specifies CASSLVRGQGGDRETQYF.

The CDR3 DNA is TGTGCCAGCAGCTTGGCGGCGCCCGGGGGCAATCAGCCCCAGCATTTT. Translated: CASSLAAPGGNQPQHF. The gene calls are TRBV5-5 and TRBJ1-5; no firm D call. Trimming took 0 bases from V and 2 from J, leaving 12 bases between them. Germline CDR1 is SGHKS and CDR2 is YYEKEE (reference sequence). The CDR3 has 16 residues.

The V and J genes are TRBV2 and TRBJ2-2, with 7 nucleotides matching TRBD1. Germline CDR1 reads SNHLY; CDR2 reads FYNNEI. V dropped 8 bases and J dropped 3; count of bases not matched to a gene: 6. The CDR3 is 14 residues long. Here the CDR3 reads CASQRDRHTGELFF. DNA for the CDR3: TGTGCCAGCCAAAGGGACAGACACACCGGGGAGCTGTTTTTT.

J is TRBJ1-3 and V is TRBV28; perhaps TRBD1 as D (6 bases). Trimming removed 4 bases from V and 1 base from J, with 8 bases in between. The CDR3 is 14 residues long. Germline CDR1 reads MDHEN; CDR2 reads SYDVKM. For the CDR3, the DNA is TGTGCCAGCAGTTCTCAGGGGTCTGGAAACACCATATATTTT. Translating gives CASSSQGSGNTIYF.

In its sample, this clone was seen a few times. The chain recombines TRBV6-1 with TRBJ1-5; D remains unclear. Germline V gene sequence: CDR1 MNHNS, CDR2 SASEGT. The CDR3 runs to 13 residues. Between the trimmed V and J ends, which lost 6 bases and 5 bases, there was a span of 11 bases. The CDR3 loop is CASSDTPHQPQHF. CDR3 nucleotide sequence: TGTGCCAGCAGCGATACACCCCATCAGCCCCAGCATTTT.

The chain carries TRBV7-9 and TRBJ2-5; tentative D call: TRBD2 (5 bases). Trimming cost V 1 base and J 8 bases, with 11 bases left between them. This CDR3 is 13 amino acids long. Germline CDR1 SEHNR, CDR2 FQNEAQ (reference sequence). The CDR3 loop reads CASSLGTSQTQYF. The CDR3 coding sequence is TGTGCCAGCAGCTTAGGGACTTCTCAAACCCAGTACTTC.

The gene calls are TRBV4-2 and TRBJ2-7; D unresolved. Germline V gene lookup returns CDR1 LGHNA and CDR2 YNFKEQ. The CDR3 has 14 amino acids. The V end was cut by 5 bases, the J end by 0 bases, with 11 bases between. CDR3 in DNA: TGTGCCAGCAGCAACAAAATCCCCTCCTACGAGCAGTACTTC. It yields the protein CASSNKIPSYEQYF.

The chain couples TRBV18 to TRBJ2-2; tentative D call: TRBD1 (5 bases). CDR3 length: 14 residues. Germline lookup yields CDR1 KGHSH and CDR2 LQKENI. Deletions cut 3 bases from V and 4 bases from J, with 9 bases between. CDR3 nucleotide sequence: TGTGCCAGCTCACCGAACGACAGCACCGGGGAGCTGTTTTTT. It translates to CASSPNDSTGELFF.

The CDR3 here is CASSARRVANTEAFF. CDR3 bases: TGTGCCAGCAGTGCCCGACGGGTTGCGAACACTGAAGCTTTCTTT. The rearrangement joins TRBV6-1 to TRBJ1-1, with D unresolved. Germline V CDR1 and CDR2: MNHNS, SASEGT. The CDR3 is 15 amino acids. Between the trimmed V and J ends, which lost 4 bases and 1 base, there was a span of 13 bases.

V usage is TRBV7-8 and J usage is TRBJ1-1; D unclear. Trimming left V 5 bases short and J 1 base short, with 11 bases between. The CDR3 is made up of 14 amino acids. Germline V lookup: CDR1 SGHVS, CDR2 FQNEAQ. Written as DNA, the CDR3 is TGTGCCAGCAGCCACAAGTTCTCGAACACTGAAGCTTTCTTT. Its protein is CASSHKFSNTEAFF.

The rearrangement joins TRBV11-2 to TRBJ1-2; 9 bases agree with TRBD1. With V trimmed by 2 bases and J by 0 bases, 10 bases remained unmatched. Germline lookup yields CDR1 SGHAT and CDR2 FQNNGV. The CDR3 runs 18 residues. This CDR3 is CASSLIGGTGRTNYGYTF. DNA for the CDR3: TGTGCCAGCAGCTTAATTGGCGGGACAGGGCGTACTAACTATGGCTACACCTTC.

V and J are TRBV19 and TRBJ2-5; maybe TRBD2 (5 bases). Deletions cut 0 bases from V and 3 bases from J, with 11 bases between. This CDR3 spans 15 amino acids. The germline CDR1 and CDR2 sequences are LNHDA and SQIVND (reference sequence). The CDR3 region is CASSIEGLGEETQYF. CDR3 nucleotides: TGTGCCAGTAGTATAGAAGGACTGGGCGAAGAGACCCAGTACTTC.

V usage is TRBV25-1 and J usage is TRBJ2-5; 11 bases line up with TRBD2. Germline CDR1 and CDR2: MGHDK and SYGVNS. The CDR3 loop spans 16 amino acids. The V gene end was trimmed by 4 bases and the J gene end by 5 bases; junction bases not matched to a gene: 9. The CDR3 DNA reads TGTGCCAGCAGTGGGTTTAGCGGGAGGGCTGTGGAGACCCAGTACTTC. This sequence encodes CASSGFSGRAVETQYF.

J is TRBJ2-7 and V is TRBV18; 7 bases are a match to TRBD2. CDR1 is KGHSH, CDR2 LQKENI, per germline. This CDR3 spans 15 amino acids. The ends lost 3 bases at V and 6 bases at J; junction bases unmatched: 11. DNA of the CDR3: TGTGCCAGCTCACCTTTGGGGGGGACTCAGTCCGAGCAGTACTTC. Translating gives CASSPLGGTQSEQYF.